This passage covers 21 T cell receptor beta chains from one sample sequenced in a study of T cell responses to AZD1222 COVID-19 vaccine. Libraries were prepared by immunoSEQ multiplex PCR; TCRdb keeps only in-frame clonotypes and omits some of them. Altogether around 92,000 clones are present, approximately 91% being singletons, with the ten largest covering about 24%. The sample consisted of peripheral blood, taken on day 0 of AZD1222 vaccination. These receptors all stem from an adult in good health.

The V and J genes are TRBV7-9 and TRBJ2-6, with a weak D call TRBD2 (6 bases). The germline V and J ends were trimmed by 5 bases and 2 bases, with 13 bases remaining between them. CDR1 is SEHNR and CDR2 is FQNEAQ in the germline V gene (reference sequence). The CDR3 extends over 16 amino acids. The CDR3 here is CASSRIRRAGANVLTF. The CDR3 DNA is TGTGCCAGCAGCCGTATCCGGAGGGCTGGGGCCAACGTCCTGACTTTC.

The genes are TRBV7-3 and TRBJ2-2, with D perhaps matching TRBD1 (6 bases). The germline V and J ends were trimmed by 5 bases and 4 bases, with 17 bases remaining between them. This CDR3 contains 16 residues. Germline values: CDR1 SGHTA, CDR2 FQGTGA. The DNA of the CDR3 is TGTGCCAGCAGCAAAATGGTGGGGGCGGGCACCGGGGAGCTGTTTTTT. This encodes CASSKMVGAGTGELFF.

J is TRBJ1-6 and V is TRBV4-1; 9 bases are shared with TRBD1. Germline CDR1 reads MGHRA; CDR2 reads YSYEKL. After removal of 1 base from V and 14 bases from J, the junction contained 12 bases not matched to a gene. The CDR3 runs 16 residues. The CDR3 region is CASSQVGQGQGRTLHF. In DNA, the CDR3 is TGCGCCAGCAGCCAAGTAGGCCAGGGACAGGGAAGGACCCTCCACTTT.

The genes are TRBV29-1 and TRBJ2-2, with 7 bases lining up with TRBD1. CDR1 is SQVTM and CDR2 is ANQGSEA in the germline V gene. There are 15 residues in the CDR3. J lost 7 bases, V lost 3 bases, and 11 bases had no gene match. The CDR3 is CSVDLVGRGNGELFF. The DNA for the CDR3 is TGCAGCGTTGATTTGGTGGGCAGGGGGAACGGGGAGCTGTTTTTT.

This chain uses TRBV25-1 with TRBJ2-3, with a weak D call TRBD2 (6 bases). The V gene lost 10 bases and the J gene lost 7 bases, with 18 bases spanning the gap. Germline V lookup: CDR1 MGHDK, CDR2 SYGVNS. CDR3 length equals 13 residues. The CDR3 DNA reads TGTGCCACCTCTCGGGGTGCGGGGAATACGCAGTATTTT. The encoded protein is CATSRGAGNTQYF.

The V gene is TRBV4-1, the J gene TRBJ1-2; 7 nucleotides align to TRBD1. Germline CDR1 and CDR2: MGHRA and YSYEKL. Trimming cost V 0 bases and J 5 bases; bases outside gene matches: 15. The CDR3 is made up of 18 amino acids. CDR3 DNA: TGCGCCAGCAGCCAAGATCCCGAGAACAGGGGCATGCTTTATGGCTACACCTTC. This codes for CASSQDPENRGMLYGYTF.

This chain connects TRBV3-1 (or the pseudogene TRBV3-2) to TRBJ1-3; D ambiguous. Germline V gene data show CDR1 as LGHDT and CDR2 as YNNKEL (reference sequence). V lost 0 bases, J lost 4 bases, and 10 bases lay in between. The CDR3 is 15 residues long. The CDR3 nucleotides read TGTGCCAGCAGCCAAGATCTGAGAAGCGGAAACACCATATATTTT. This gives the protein CASSQDLRSGNTIYF.

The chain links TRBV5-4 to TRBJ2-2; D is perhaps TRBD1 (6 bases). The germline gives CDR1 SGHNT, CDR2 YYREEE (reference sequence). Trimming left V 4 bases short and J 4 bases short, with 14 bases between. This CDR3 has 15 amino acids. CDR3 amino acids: CASSTGTYRTGELFF. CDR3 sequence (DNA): TGTGCCAGCAGCACCGGGACATACCGCACCGGGGAGCTGTTTTTT.

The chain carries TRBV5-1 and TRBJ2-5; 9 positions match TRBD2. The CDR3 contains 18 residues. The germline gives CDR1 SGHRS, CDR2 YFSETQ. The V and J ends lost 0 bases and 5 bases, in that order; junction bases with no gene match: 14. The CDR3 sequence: CASSLAVRGGGAGETQYF. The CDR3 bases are TGCGCCAGCAGCTTGGCAGTACGTGGCGGGGGGGCCGGTGAGACCCAGTACTTC.

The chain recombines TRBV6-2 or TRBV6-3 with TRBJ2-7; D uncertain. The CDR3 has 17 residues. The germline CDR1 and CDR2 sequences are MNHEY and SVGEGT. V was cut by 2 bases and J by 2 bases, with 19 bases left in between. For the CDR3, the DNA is TGTGCCAGCAGTTACCTCCCCGGCACCTCTATCACCTACGAGCAGTACTTC. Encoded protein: CASSYLPGTSITYEQYF.

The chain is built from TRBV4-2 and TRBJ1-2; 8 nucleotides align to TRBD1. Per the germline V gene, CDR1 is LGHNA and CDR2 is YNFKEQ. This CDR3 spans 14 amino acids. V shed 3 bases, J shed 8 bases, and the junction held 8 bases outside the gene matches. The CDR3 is CASSQSSGGRGYTF. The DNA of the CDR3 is TGTGCCAGCAGCCAGTCTTCAGGGGGCAGGGGCTACACCTTC.

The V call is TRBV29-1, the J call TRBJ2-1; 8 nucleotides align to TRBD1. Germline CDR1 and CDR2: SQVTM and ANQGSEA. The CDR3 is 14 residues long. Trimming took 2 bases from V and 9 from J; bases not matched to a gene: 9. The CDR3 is CSVETGQGAREQFF. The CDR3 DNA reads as TGCAGCGTTGAAACAGGGCAGGGGGCGCGTGAGCAGTTCTTC.

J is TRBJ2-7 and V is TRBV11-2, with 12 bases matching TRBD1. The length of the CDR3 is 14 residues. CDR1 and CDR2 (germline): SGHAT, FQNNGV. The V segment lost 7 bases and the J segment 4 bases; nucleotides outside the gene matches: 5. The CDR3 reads CASTPGQGAYEQYF. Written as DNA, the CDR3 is TGTGCCAGCACCCCGGGACAGGGGGCGTACGAGCAGTACTTC.

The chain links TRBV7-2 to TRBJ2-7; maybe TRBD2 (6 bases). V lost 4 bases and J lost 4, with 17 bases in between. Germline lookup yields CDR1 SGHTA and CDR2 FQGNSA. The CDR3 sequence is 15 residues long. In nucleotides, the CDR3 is TGTGCCAGCAGCTCGAACGCCGGCGGGGTTTACGAGCAGTACTTC. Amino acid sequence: CASSSNAGGVYEQYF.

CDR3 loop: CASSRTGTYEQYF. DNA for the CDR3: TGTGCCAGCAGTCGGACAGGCACCTACGAGCAGTACTTC. The J gene is TRBJ2-7, the V gene TRBV12-3 or TRBV12-4; TRBD1 agrees at 7 bases. The CDR3 runs 13 residues. With 5 bases clipped from V and 2 bases from J, the junction kept 3 bases outside the gene matches.

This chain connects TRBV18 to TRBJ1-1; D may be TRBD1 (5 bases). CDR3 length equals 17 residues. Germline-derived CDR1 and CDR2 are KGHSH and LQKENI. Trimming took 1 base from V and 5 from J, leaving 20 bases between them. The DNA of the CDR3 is TGTGCCAGCTCACCACTACCCCCGGGGGGGTCTGGGACTGAAGCTTTCTTT. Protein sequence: CASSPLPPGGSGTEAFF. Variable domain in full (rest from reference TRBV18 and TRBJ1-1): NAGVMQNPRHLVRRRGQEARLRCSPMKGHSHVYWYRQLPEEGLKFMVYLQKENIIDESGMPKERFSAEFPKEGPSILRIQQVVRGDSAAYFCASSPLPPGGSGTEAFFGQGTRLTVV.

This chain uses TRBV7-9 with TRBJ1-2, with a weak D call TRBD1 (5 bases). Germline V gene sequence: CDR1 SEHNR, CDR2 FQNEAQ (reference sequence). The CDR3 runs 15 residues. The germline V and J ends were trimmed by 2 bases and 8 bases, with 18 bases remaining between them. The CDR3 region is CASSLIDRTLRGYTF. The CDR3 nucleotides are TGTGCCAGCAGCTTAATAGACAGAACCTTAAGGGGCTACACCTTC. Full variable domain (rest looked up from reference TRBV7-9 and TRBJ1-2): DTGVSQNPRHKITKRGQNVTFRCDPISEHNRLYWYRQTLGQGPEFLTYFQNEAQLEKSRLLSDRFSAERPKGSFSTLEIQRTEQGDSAMYLCASSLIDRTLRGYTFGSGTRLTVV.

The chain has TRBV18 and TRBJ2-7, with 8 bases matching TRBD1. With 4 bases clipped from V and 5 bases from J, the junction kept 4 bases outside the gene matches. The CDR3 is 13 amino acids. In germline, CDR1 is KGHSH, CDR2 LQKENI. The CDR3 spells CASSRDRMNEQYF. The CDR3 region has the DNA TGTGCCAGCTCACGGGACAGGATGAACGAGCAGTACTTC.

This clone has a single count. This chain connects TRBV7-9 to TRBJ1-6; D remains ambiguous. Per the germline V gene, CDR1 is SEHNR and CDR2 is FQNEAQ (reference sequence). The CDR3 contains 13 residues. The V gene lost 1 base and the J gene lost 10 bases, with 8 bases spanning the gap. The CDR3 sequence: CASSLVPESPLHF. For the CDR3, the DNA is TGTGCCAGCAGCTTAGTACCCGAATCACCCCTCCACTTT. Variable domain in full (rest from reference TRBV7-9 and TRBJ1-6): DTGVSQNPRHKITKRGQNVTFRCDPISEHNRLYWYRQTLGQGPEFLTYFQNEAQLEKSRLLSDRFSAERPKGSFSTLEIQRTEQGDSAMYLCASSLVPESPLHFGNGTRLTVT.

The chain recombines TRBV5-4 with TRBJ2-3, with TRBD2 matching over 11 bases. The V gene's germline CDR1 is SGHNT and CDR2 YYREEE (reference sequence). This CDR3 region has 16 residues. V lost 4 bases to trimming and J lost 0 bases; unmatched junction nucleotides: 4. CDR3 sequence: CASSIRLAGSTDTQYF. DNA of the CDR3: TGTGCCAGCAGCATACGACTAGCGGGAAGCACAGATACGCAGTATTTT. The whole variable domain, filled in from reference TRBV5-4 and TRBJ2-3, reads ETGVTQSPTHLIKTRGQQVTLRCSSQSGHNTVSWYQQALGQGPQFIFQYYREEENGRGNFPPRFSGLQFPNYSSELNVNALELDDSALYLCASSIRLAGSTDTQYFGPGTRLTVL.

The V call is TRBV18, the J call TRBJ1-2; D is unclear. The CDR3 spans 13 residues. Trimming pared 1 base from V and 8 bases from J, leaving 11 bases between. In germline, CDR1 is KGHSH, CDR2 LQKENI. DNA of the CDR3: TGTGCCAGCTCACCACTGGTCGGGGAAGGCTACACCTTC. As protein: CASSPLVGEGYTF.